The 25 T cell receptor beta chains in this list originate from one sample, sequenced in a study of OX40 agonist ivuxolimab in advanced cancers. Profiling relied on immunoSEQ multiplex PCR, and the TCRdb table lists in-frame clones only, not all of them. The repertoire holds 50,000 or so clones, more than 85% seen once, with roughly 31% in the top ten. Source: CD4+ or CD8+ T cells sorted from blood, taken in a trial of the OX40 agonist ivuxolimab. These TCRs come from an adult with an advanced solid tumor such as melanoma, head and neck, liver or kidney cancer.

The chain couples TRBV2 to TRBJ2-2; D is uncertain. Between the trimmed V and J ends, which lost 0 bases and 8 bases, there was a span of 7 bases. The V gene's germline CDR1 is SNHLY and CDR2 FYNNEI. The CDR3 is 13 amino acids. For the CDR3, the DNA is TGTGCCAGCAGTGAAGCGCTTCTGGGGGAGCTGTTTTTT. Protein sequence: CASSEALLGELFF.

The rearrangement joins TRBV9 to TRBJ1-4; unclear D gene. The CDR3 totals 14 residues. In germline, CDR1 is SGDLS, CDR2 YYNGEE. V was shortened by 0 bases and J by 12 bases, with 15 bases between the two germline ends. This chain's CDR3 is CASSVGSTEEELFF. Written as DNA, the CDR3 is TGTGCCAGCAGCGTAGGGAGCACGGAGGAAGAACTGTTTTTT.

V is TRBV9 and J is TRBJ2-3; tentatively, D is TRBD1 or TRBD2 (5 bases each). The CDR3 is made up of 15 amino acids. Germline loops: CDR1 SGDLS, CDR2 YYNGEE. Trimming stripped 1 base from V and 2 bases from J, with 11 bases between. CDR3 in amino acids: CASSVYGAPTDTQYF. In DNA, the CDR3 is TGTGCCAGCAGCGTATACGGGGCCCCCACAGATACGCAGTATTTT.

Notes on this clone: The junction does not match germline at one end; this may be a read error. The chain couples TRBV7-2 to TRBJ2-7, with D possibly matching TRBD1 (7 bases). The CDR3 is 15 amino acids. Germline values: CDR1 SGHTA, CDR2 FQGNSA. DNA for the CDR3: TGTGCCAGCAGCGTAGCAGGGGGGCCTACCTACGAGCAGTACTTC. Translation: CASSVAGGPTYEQYF. The entire variable domain, with the rest obtained from reference TRBV7-2 and TRBJ2-7, is as follows: GAGVSQSPSNKVTEKGKDVELRCDPISGHTALYWYRQSLGQGLEFLIYFQGNSAPDKSGLPSDRFSAERTGGSVSTLTIQRTQQEDSAVYLCASSVAGGPTYEQYFGPGTRLTVT.

This chain links TRBV27 with TRBJ2-7; D uncertain. The CDR3 has 13 amino acids. V was trimmed by 6 bases and J by 4 bases, leaving 13 bases between them. CDR1 MNHEY and CDR2 SMNVEV come from the germline V gene (reference sequence). This CDR3 is CASRNLLAYEQYF. As DNA, the CDR3 is TGTGCCAGCAGAAACCTACTCGCGTACGAGCAGTACTTC.

The genes are TRBV11-1 and TRBJ1-2, with 9 bases matching TRBD1. The V gene end was trimmed by 4 bases and the J gene end by 4 bases; junction bases not matched to a gene: 4. Germline CDR1 reads SGHAT; CDR2 reads FQDESV (reference sequence). This CDR3 spans 14 amino acids. The CDR3, as DNA: TGTGCCAGCAGCTCAGGACAGGGGTCCTATGGCTACACCTTC. It yields the protein CASSSGQGSYGYTF.

This clone was found once. This chain joins TRBV27 and TRBJ2-1; 7 bases map to TRBD2. The CDR3 consists of 13 residues. Trimming at V came to 8 bases and at J to 4 bases, leaving 5 bases not matched to a gene. CDR1 and CDR2 (germline): MNHEY, SMNVEV (reference sequence). The CDR3 loop reads CASGLADYNEQFF. The CDR3 coding sequence is TGTGCCAGCGGTCTAGCGGATTACAATGAGCAGTTCTTC.

The CDR3, as DNA: TGTGCCAGCAGCCGTCTCGAGGTGACAATTACACTGAGCTCCTACAATGAGCAGTTCTTC. Translated, it gives CASSRLEVTITLSSYNEQFF. This rearrangement joins TRBV14 to TRBJ2-1; D is undetermined. Trimming took 4 bases from V and 0 from J, leaving 25 bases between them. The CDR3 sequence is 20 residues long. Germline V gene sequence: CDR1 SGHDN, CDR2 FVKESK.

The chain joins TRBV28 to TRBJ1-5; unclear D gene. Per germline, CDR1 MDHEN and CDR2 SYDVKM. V lost 4 bases and J lost 1, with 11 bases in between. CDR3 length equals 15 residues. In nucleotides, the CDR3 is TGTGCCAGCAGTTCCCGGACGGTAAGCAATCAGCCCCAGCATTTT. Residues: CASSSRTVSNQPQHF.

V gene TRBV4-1 combines with J gene TRBJ2-7; perhaps D is TRBD1 or TRBD2 (5 bases each). The germline V gene has CDR1 MGHRA and CDR2 YSYEKL. This CDR3 contains 16 residues. Trimming pared 3 bases from V and 2 bases from J, leaving 17 bases between. CDR3 coding DNA: TGCGCCAGCAGCCATTCTCCCGGGACGTCGACCTACGAGCAGTACTTC. This translates into CASSHSPGTSTYEQYF.

In its sample, this clone was seen once. This chain joins TRBV29-1 and TRBJ1-1, with 7 bases matching TRBD1. CDR3 size: 12 residues. Losses at the gene ends were 7 bases for V and 4 bases for J; bases not matched to a gene: 6. Germline V gene lookup returns CDR1 SQVTM and CDR2 ANQGSEA. CDR3 protein: CSGQPGGTEAFF. CDR3 sequence (DNA): TGCAGCGGCCAGCCAGGGGGCACTGAAGCTTTCTTT.

This clone has a single count. The V and J genes are TRBV12-5 and TRBJ1-2, with D hard to call. V lost 4 bases and J lost 6, with 6 bases in between. The V gene's germline CDR1 is LGHNT and CDR2 FRNRAP. CDR3 length: 11 amino acids. CDR3 residues: CASGYKDGYTF. The CDR3 region has the DNA TGTGCTAGTGGTTACAAGGATGGCTACACCTTC.

The chain combines TRBV19 with TRBJ2-7, with 8 bases lining up with TRBD2. Germline CDR1 and CDR2: LNHDA and SQIVND (reference sequence). CDR3 length: 15 residues. After removal of 3 bases from V and 1 base from J, the junction contained 5 bases not matched to a gene. The CDR3 here is CASSIDRGGSYEQYF. The CDR3, as DNA: TGTGCCAGTAGTATTGATCGGGGGGGATCCTACGAGCAGTACTTC.

The chain combines TRBV4-2 with TRBJ2-7; TRBD2 might be the D (5 bases). The CDR3 totals 14 residues. Between the trimmed V and J ends, which lost 1 base and 5 bases, there was a span of 12 bases. Looked up from germline, CDR1 is LGHNA and CDR2 is YNFKEQ. This CDR3 reads CASSQGNSDHEQYF. DNA of the CDR3: TGTGCCAGCAGCCAAGGGAATAGCGACCACGAGCAGTACTTC.

This sequence joins TRBV10-3 and TRBJ2-1, with 8 nucleotides matching TRBD1. CDR1 and CDR2 from the germline V gene are ENHRY and SYGVKD. This CDR3 spans 15 amino acids. V gave up 2 bases and J gave up 0 bases; unmatched junction bases: 0. The CDR3 sequence: CAISEGTGSYNEQFF. The CDR3 DNA reads as TGTGCCATCAGTGAGGGGACAGGCTCCTACAATGAGCAGTTCTTC.

This clone was counted once. The gene calls are TRBV11-2 and TRBJ1-2; D remains ambiguous. The CDR3 sequence is 14 residues long. V lost 4 bases to trimming and J lost 3 bases, with 12 bases between them. The germline V gene has CDR1 SGHAT and CDR2 FQNNGV. CDR3 sequence reads: CASSSETFYYGYTF. The CDR3 nucleotides read TGTGCCAGCAGCTCGGAGACATTTTACTATGGCTACACCTTC.

The chain couples TRBV28 to TRBJ1-5; D not certain. This CDR3 contains 20 residues. Per germline, CDR1 MDHEN and CDR2 SYDVKM. V was pared by 6 bases and J by 0 bases, with 27 bases between. CDR3 loop: CASRDRTEFALGYSNQPQHF. The CDR3 DNA follows: TGTGCCAGCAGAGATCGGACGGAGTTCGCGCTAGGTTATAGCAATCAGCCCCAGCATTTT.

A remark on this clone: This same CDR3 is encoded by further DNA sequences in the sample. This chain joins TRBV9 and TRBJ2-3; 7 bases are a match to TRBD1. V shed 0 bases, J shed 3 bases, and the junction held 1 base outside the gene matches. The CDR3 runs 14 residues. Germline V gene data show CDR1 as SGDLS and CDR2 as YYNGEE. CDR3 sequence: CASSVGDSTDTQYF. DNA of the CDR3: TGTGCCAGCAGCGTAGGGGACAGTACAGATACGCAGTATTTT.

The chain joins TRBV14 to TRBJ2-1; D call uncertain. The V end was cut by 4 bases, the J end by 3 bases, with 22 bases between. Germline CDR1 is SGHDN and CDR2 is FVKESK. The CDR3 extends over 18 amino acids. The CDR3 region is CASSLRLGPGPLYNEQFF. DNA of the CDR3: TGTGCCAGCAGCCTAAGATTAGGGCCCGGGCCCCTCTACAATGAGCAGTTCTTC.

Only a few counts were recorded for this clone. This rearrangement joins TRBV10-3 to TRBJ1-5; D is undetermined. Trimming took 11 bases from V and 0 from J, leaving 8 bases between them. From germline, CDR1 is ENHRY and CDR2 SYGVKD. CDR3 length: 12 residues. CDR3 loop: CAPGYSNQPQHF. The CDR3 DNA reads TGTGCCCCAGGATATAGCAATCAGCCCCAGCATTTT.

The V gene is TRBV9, the J gene TRBJ1-5, with TRBD1 matching over 7 bases. This CDR3 comprises 15 residues. Trimming cost V 5 bases and J 6 bases; bases outside gene matches: 11. The V gene's germline CDR1 is SGDLS and CDR2 YYNGEE. CDR3 in amino acids: CASSKGGGVGQPQHF. DNA for the CDR3: TGTGCCAGCAGTAAAGGAGGGGGCGTTGGTCAGCCCCAGCATTTT.

The V and J genes are TRBV19 and TRBJ2-5, with D possibly called TRBD1 or TRBD2 (6 bases each). Trimming took off 3 bases at V and 1 base at J, with 9 bases between the two ends. Germline-derived CDR1 and CDR2 are LNHDA and SQIVND (reference sequence). The CDR3 is made up of 14 amino acids. The CDR3 sequence is CASSIGGGQETQYF. The CDR3 DNA sequence: TGTGCCAGTAGTATCGGAGGGGGCCAAGAGACCCAGTACTTC.

V is TRBV7-9 and J is TRBJ1-3; D is perhaps TRBD1 (6 bases). Germline values: CDR1 SEHNR, CDR2 FQNEAQ (reference sequence). The CDR3 consists of 12 residues. Trimming stripped 6 bases from V and 7 bases from J, with 10 bases between. The CDR3 region is CASSPRGNTIYF. CDR3 in DNA: TGTGCCAGCAGTCCAAGGGGGAACACCATATATTTT.

The count of this clone is one. The V gene is TRBV6-6, the J gene TRBJ2-1, with D tentatively TRBD2 (5 bases). The V gene's germline CDR1 is MNHNY and CDR2 SVGAGI (reference sequence). V was trimmed by 4 bases and J by 9 bases, leaving 13 bases between them. The CDR3 extends over 13 amino acids. CDR3: CASSSGLRGEQFF. The CDR3 DNA is TGTGCCAGCAGTTCGGGTCTACGGGGTGAGCAGTTCTTC.

The chain recombines TRBV27 with TRBJ2-7, with 9 bases that match TRBD2. Per germline, CDR1 MNHEY and CDR2 SMNVEV (reference sequence). This CDR3 region has 16 residues. Losses at the gene ends were 6 bases for V and 2 bases for J; bases not matched to a gene: 11. CDR3 in amino acids: CASREPGLASAYEQYF. CDR3 nucleotides: TGTGCCAGCAGAGAACCGGGACTAGCATCTGCCTACGAGCAGTACTTC.